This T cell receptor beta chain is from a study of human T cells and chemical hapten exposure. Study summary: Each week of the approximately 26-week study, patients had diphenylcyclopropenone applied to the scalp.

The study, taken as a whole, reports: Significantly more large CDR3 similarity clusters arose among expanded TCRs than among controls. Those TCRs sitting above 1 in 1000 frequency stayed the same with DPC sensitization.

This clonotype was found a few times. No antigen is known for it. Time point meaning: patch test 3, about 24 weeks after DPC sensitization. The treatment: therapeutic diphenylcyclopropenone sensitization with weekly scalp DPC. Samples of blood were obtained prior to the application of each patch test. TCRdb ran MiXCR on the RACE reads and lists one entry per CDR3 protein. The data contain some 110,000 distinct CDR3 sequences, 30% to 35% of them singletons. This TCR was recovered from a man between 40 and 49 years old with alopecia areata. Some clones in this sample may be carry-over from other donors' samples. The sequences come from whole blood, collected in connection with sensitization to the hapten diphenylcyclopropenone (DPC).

CDR3 sequence reads: CASSPGKDTQYF. CDR3 nucleotide sequence: TGTGCCAGCAGCCCCGGTAAAGATACGCAGTATTTT. The J gene is TRBJ2-3, the V gene TRBV14; D is unclear. This CDR3 spans 12 amino acids. CDR1 is SGHDN and CDR2 is FVKESK in the germline V gene. V lost 4 bases, J lost 5 bases, and 7 bases lay in between.